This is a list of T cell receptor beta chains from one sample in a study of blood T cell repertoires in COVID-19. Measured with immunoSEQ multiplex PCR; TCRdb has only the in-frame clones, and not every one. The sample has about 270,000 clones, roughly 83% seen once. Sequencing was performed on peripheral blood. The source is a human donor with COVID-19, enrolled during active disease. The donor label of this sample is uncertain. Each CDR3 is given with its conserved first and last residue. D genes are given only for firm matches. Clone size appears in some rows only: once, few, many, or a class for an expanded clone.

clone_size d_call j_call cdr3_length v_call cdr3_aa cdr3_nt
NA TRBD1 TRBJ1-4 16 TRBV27 CASSLAPGTGGEKLFF TGTGCCAGCAGTTTGGCCCCCGGGACAGGGGGGGAAAAACTGTTTTTT
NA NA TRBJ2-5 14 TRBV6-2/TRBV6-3 CASSSGVTSGTQYF TGTGCCAGCAGTTCAGGGGTTACCTCTGGGACCCAGTACTTC
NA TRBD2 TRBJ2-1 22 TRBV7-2 CASSLARGGTSGDSNSYNEQFF TGTGCCAGCAGCTTAGCCAGGGGCGGGACTAGCGGCGACTCGAACTCCTACAATGAGCAGTTCTTC
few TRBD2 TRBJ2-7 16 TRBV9 CASSAGPPGTSYEQYF TGTGCCAGCAGCGCCGGGCCACCGGGGACTAGCTACGAGCAGTACTTC
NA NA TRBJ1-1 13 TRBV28 CASKVGGNTEAFF TGTGCCAGCAAGGTAGGAGGGAACACTGAAGCTTTCTTT
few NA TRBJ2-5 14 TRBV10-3 CAIGGGGLQETQYF TGTGCCATCGGGGGGGGCGGACTCCAAGAGACCCAGTACTTC
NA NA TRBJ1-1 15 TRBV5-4 CASSSQPGMNTEAFF TGTGCCAGCAGCTCACAACCTGGCATGAACACTGAAGCTTTCTTT
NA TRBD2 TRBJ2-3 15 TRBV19 CASSLAGGGRDTQYF TGTGCCAGTAGCCTCGCGGGGGGGGGAAGAGATACGCAGTATTTT
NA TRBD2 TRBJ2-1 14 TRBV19 CASSPVLAGVEQFF TGTGCCAGTAGTCCCGTGTTAGCGGGAGTTGAGCAGTTCTTC
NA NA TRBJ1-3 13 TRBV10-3 CAISETPGNTIYF TGTGCCATCAGTGAGACACCTGGAAACACCATATATTTT
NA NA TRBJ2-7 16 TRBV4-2 CASSQVEGRRAYEQYF TGTGCCAGCAGCCAAGTCGAAGGAAGGAGAGCCTACGAGCAGTACTTC
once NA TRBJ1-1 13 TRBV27 CASSFGGGVGAFF TGTGCCAGCAGTTTTGGCGGCGGGGTCGGGGCTTTCTTT
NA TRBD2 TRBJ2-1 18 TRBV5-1 CASSPEASGSQLGNEQFF TGCGCCAGCAGCCCCGAGGCTAGCGGGAGTCAATTAGGCAATGAGCAGTTCTTC
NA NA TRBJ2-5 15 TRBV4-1 CASSQEINQGETQYF TGCGCCAGCAGCCAAGAAATTAACCAGGGAGAGACCCAGTACTTC
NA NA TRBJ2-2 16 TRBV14 CASSQGSSVNTGELFF TGTGCCAGCAGCCAAGGTTCCAGCGTAAACACCGGGGAGCTGTTTTTT
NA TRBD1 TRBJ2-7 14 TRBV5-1 CASKGTGGPYEQYF TGCGCCAGCAAAGGGACAGGGGGACCCTACGAGCAGTACTTC
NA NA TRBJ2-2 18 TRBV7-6 CASSLEPVEGLNTGELFF TGTGCCAGCAGCTTAGAGCCCGTCGAGGGTTTAAACACCGGGGAGCTGTTTTTT
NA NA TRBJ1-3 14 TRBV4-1 CASSLQGSGNTIYF TGCGCCAGCAGCCTACAGGGTTCTGGAAACACCATATATTTT
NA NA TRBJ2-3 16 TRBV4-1 CASSQEQRTSTDTQYF TGCGCCAGCAGCCAAGAACAGCGGACTAGCACAGATACGCAGTATTTT
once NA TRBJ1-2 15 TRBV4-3 CASSQDVSANYGYTF TGCGCCAGCAGCCAAGATGTTTCAGCTAACTATGGCTACACCTTC
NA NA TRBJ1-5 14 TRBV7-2 CASSLRHNNQPQHF TGTGCCAGCAGCTTAAGACACAACAATCAGCCCCAGCATTTT
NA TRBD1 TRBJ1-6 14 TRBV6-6 CASKNRGRNSPLHF TGTGCCAGCAAAAACAGGGGGCGTAATTCACCCCTCCACTTT
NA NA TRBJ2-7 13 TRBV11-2 CASSLDPRGEQYF TGTGCCAGCAGCTTAGATCCCAGGGGTGAGCAGTACTTC
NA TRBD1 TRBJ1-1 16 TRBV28 CASSFRAGGVYTEAFF TGTGCCAGCAGTTTCCGAGCAGGGGGTGTGTACACTGAAGCTTTCTTT
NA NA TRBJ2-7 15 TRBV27 CASSLSDRISYEQYF TGTGCCAGCAGTTTATCGGACAGAATCTCCTACGAGCAGTACTTC
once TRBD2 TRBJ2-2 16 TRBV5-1 CASSTTSGANTGELFF TGCGCCAGCAGCACCACTAGCGGGGCGAACACCGGGGAGCTGTTTTTT